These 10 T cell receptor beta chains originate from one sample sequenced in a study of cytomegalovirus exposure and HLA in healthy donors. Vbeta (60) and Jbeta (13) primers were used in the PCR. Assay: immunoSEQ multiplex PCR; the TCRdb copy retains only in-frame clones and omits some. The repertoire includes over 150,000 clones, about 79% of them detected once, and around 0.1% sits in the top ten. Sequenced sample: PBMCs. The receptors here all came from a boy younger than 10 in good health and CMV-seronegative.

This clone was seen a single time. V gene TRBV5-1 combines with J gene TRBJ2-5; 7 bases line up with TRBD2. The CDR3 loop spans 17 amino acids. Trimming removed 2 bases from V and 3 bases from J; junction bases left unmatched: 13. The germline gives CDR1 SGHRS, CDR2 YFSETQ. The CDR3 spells CASSFSVVAGEKETQYF. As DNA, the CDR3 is TGCGCCAGCAGCTTCTCGGTCGTGGCGGGGGAGAAAGAGACCCAGTACTTC. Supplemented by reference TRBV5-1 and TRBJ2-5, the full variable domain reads KAGVTQTPRYLIKTRGQQVTLSCSPISGHRSVSWYQQTPGQGLQFLFEYFSETQRNKGNFPGRFSGRQFSNSRSEMNVSTLELGDSALYLCASSFSVVAGEKETQYFGPGTRLLVL.

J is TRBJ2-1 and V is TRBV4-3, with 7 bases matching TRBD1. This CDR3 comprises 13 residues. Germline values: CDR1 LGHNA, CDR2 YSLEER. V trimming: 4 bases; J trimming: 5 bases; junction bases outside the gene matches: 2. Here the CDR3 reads CASSPDRNNEQFF. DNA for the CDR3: TGCGCCAGCAGCCCGGACAGGAACAATGAGCAGTTCTTC.

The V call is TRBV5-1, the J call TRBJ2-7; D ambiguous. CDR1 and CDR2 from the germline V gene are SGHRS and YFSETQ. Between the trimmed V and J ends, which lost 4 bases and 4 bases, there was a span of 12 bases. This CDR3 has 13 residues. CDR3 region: CASSPSGSYEQYF. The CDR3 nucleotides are TGCGCCAGCAGCCCCTCAGGATCTTACGAGCAGTACTTC.

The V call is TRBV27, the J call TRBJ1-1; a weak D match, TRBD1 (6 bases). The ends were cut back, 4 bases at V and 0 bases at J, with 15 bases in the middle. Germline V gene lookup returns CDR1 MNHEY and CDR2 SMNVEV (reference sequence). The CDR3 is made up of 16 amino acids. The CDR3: CASSSSGDTMNTEAFF. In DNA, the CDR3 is TGTGCCAGCAGTTCCTCCGGGGACACGATGAACACTGAAGCTTTCTTT.

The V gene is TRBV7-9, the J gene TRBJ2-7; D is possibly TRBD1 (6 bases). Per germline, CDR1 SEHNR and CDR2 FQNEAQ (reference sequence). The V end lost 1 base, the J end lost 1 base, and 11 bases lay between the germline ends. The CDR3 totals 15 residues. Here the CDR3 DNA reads TGTGCCAGCAGCTTAGAGGCAGGGGCATCCTACGAGCAGTACTTC. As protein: CASSLEAGASYEQYF.

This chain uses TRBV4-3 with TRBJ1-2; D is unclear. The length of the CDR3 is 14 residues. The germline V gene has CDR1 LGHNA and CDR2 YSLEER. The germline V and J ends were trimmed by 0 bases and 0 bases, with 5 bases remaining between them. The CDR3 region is CASSQDRANYGYTF. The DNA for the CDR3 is TGCGCCAGCAGCCAAGATCGGGCTAACTATGGCTACACCTTC.

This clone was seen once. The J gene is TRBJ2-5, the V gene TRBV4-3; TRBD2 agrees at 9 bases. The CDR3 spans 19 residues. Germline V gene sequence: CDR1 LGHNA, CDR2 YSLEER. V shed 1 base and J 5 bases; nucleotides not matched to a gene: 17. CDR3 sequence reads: CASSQGSRLAGRGVETQYF. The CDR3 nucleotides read TGCGCCAGCAGCCAAGGGTCCCGGCTAGCGGGGCGGGGGGTGGAGACCCAGTACTTC.

The CDR3: CASSIEGTTEQYF. The CDR3 nucleotides are TGTGCCAGTAGTATAGAGGGGACTACTGAGCAGTACTTC. The genes are TRBV19 and TRBJ2-7; 7 nucleotides agree with TRBD2. There are 13 residues in the CDR3. Germline CDR1 reads LNHDA; CDR2 reads SQIVND (reference sequence). Trimming at V came to 0 bases and at J to 7 bases, leaving 3 bases not matched to a gene.

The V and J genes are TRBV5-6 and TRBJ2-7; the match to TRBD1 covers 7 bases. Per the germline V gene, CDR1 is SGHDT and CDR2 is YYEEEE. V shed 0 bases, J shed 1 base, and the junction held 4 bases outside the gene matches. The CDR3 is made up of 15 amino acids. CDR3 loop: CASSLAGTASYEQYF. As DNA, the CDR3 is TGTGCCAGCAGCTTGGCCGGGACAGCTTCCTACGAGCAGTACTTC.

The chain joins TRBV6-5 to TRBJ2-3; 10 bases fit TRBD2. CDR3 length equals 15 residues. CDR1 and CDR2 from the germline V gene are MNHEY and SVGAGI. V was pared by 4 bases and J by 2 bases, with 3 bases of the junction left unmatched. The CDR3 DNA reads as TGTGCCAGCAGTTCTAGCGGGGGCGTCACAGATACGCAGTATTTT. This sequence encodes CASSSSGGVTDTQYF.